These 16 T cell receptor beta chains were sequenced from one sample in a study of blood T cell repertoires in COVID-19. TCRdb's copy holds only in-frame clones and misses some; the assay was immunoSEQ multiplex PCR. The sample consists of about 140,000 clones, 75% to 85% of them appearing once. Sequencing was performed on peripheral blood. These receptors were taken from an elderly woman with acute or convalescent COVID-19.

The chain has TRBV7-2 and TRBJ2-1; 11 nucleotides line up with TRBD1. The length of the CDR3 is 15 residues. Germline trimming cut 5 bases from V and 9 bases from J; bases unmatched to any gene: 9. Germline V lookup: CDR1 SGHTA, CDR2 FQGNSA. The DNA for the CDR3 is TGTGCCAGCAGCCCCCCGGGACAGGGGGACGGTGAGCAGTTCTTC. Translated, it gives CASSPPGQGDGEQFF.

This chain joins TRBV19 and TRBJ1-3, with no clear D. The V gene lost 3 bases and the J gene lost 1 base, with 13 bases spanning the gap. The CDR3 runs to 16 residues. Germline CDR1 and CDR2: LNHDA and SQIVND (reference sequence). In DNA, the CDR3 is TGTGCCAGTAGTATGTCAGGTTCCCTGTCTGGAAACACCATATATTTT. Protein: CASSMSGSLSGNTIYF.

Only a few counts were recorded for this clone. The genes are TRBV27 and TRBJ2-3; tentatively, D is TRBD2 (5 bases). The CDR3 loop spans 15 amino acids. V was shortened by 1 base and J by 3 bases, with 11 bases between the two germline ends. In germline, CDR1 is MNHEY, CDR2 SMNVEV (reference sequence). The CDR3 coding sequence is TGTGCCAGCAGTTTATACCACGGGGTAACAGATACGCAGTATTTT. Encoded protein: CASSLYHGVTDTQYF.

V gene TRBV23-1 combines with J gene TRBJ1-4, with D perhaps matching TRBD1 (6 bases). TRBV23-1 is placed among ORFs of uncertain function. The CDR3 covers 17 residues. V lost 2 bases and J 5 bases, leaving 18 bases between the germline ends. CDR3 loop: CASSQLPQGVSNEKLFF. The CDR3 DNA sequence: TGCGCCAGCAGTCAACTCCCACAGGGAGTCTCAAATGAAAAACTGTTTTTT.

The chain is built from TRBV20-1 and TRBJ2-1; TRBD2 matches at 8 bases. The CDR3 loop spans 19 amino acids. The trim removed 3 bases at V and 5 bases at J, leaving 21 bases unmatched. Germline V gene data show CDR1 as DFQATT and CDR2 as SNEGSKA (reference sequence). The CDR3 spells CSASVLPSGRGAGNNEQFF. The CDR3 coding sequence is TGCAGTGCTAGTGTGTTACCTAGCGGGCGGGGGGCTGGGAACAATGAGCAGTTCTTC.

This clone was picked up a small number of times. This chain links TRBV6-6 with TRBJ1-6; 8 nucleotides line up with TRBD1. CDR1 and CDR2 from the germline V gene are MNHNY and SVGAGI (reference sequence). CDR3 size: 14 residues. V gave up 5 bases and J gave up 9 bases; unmatched junction bases: 6. CDR3: CASSQNRGSSPLHF. As DNA, the CDR3 is TGTGCCAGCAGTCAGAACAGGGGGTCTTCACCCCTCCACTTT.

The chain uses TRBV27 and TRBJ1-5; D is undetermined. Germline CDR1 is MNHEY and CDR2 is SMNVEV (reference sequence). The CDR3 length is 12 residues. V dropped 7 bases and J dropped 6 bases, with 10 bases sitting between them. DNA of the CDR3: TGTGCCAGCACCAGTGGAGGTCAGCCCCAGCATTTT. It yields the protein CASTSGGQPQHF.

This sequence joins TRBV20-1 and TRBJ2-3; D not resolved. Between the trimmed V and J ends, which lost 6 bases and 0 bases, there was a span of 4 bases. From germline, CDR1 is DFQATT and CDR2 SNEGSKA (reference sequence). There are 11 residues in the CDR3. As DNA, the CDR3 is TGCAGTGCCCCTAGCACAGATACGCAGTATTTT. Its translation is CSAPSTDTQYF.

In DNA form, the CDR3 reads TGTGCCAGCAGCGTCAGGGGCGAATATGGCTACACCTTC. It is translated as CASSVRGEYGYTF. The rearrangement uses TRBV9 and TRBJ1-2; a possible D gene is TRBD1 (6 bases). Germline V gives CDR1 SGDLS, CDR2 YYNGEE. Deletions cut 2 bases from V and 5 bases from J, with 10 bases between. The CDR3 is made up of 13 amino acids.

This chain uses TRBV2 with TRBJ1-2; D might be TRBD1 (5 bases). The V end lost 6 bases, the J end lost 4 bases, and 27 bases lay between the germline ends. The CDR3 length is 18 residues. Germline CDR1 SNHLY, CDR2 FYNNEI. CDR3 residues: CASSERAPTVLPLYGYTF. The CDR3 nucleotides read TGTGCCAGCAGCGAAAGGGCCCCGACAGTTTTACCCCTCTATGGCTACACCTTC.

V is TRBV10-2 and J is TRBJ2-5, with D uncertain. Per the germline V gene, CDR1 is WSHSY and CDR2 is SAAADI. The germline V and J ends were trimmed by 4 bases and 4 bases, with 7 bases remaining between them. CDR3 length: 12 amino acids. CDR3 DNA: TGCGCCAGCAGTGGAGTGAGAGAGACCCAGTACTTC. This gives the protein CASSGVRETQYF.

The V call is TRBV5-1, the J call TRBJ1-5, with D possibly matching TRBD1 (5 bases). The germline gives CDR1 SGHRS, CDR2 YFSETQ. The CDR3 covers 15 residues. V lost 0 bases and J lost 6, with 13 bases in between. This chain's CDR3 is CASSLAGGVSQPQHF. The CDR3 DNA sequence: TGCGCCAGCAGCTTGGCTGGGGGGGTGAGTCAGCCCCAGCATTTT.

This clone was detected only once. The V and J genes are TRBV4-1 and TRBJ1-5, with D tentatively TRBD1 (6 bases). There are 15 residues in the CDR3. Trimming left V 2 bases short and J 7 bases short, with 15 bases between. Germline V gene sequence: CDR1 MGHRA, CDR2 YSYEKL. The CDR3 sequence: CASSQRQVGHQPQHF. The CDR3 DNA is TGCGCCAGCAGCCAACGACAGGTTGGCCACCAGCCCCAGCATTTT.

The CDR3 coding sequence is TGTGCCAGCTCACCCGCTCCGACAGGGGGCTACCACGGCTACACCTTC. Its translation: CASSPAPTGGYHGYTF. The chain couples TRBV18 to TRBJ1-2; 10 bases align to TRBD1. V lost 3 bases, J lost 8 bases, and 12 bases stayed unmatched. From germline, CDR1 is KGHSH and CDR2 LQKENI. This CDR3 has 16 residues. Full variable domain (rest looked up from reference TRBV18 and TRBJ1-2): NAGVMQNPRHLVRRRGQEARLRCSPMKGHSHVYWYRQLPEEGLKFMVYLQKENIIDESGMPKERFSAEFPKEGPSILRIQQVVRGDSAAYFCASSPAPTGGYHGYTFGSGTRLTVV.

The chain uses TRBV12-3 or TRBV12-4 and TRBJ1-2, with 10 nucleotides matching TRBD1. Trimming at V came to 4 bases and at J to 8 bases, leaving 4 bases not matched to a gene. The CDR3 is made up of 13 amino acids. The CDR3 is CASSSGTGVGYTF. The CDR3, as DNA: TGTGCCAGCAGTTCGGGGACAGGGGTCGGCTACACCTTC.

This chain connects TRBV7-8 to TRBJ1-5; the D is unclear. The CDR3 has 13 amino acids. Germline values: CDR1 SGHVS, CDR2 FQNEAQ. Trimming shortened V by 0 bases and J by 6 bases, and 6 bases separated the two germline ends. CDR3: CASSLAGGQPQHF. The CDR3 coding sequence is TGTGCCAGCAGCTTAGCGGGAGGTCAGCCCCAGCATTTT.